These T cell receptor beta chains were read from a single sample in a study of CD8 T cells in Susac syndrome. TCRdb reprocessed the immunoSEQ multiplex PCR reads via MiXCR and lists one record per CDR3 protein. The sample includes under 200,000 distinct CDR3 sequences, 94% of them seen just once. What was sequenced was CD4+ T cells from PBMCs. These receptor sequences come from a human donor with Susac syndrome. CDR3s include the opening cysteine and the closing phenylalanine or tryptophan. A D gene is named only where the DNA matches it firmly. The listing skips clone size in some rows; elsewhere it reads once, few, many or a size class.

TRBV20-1	TRBJ2-5	-	12	-	CSARTYQETQYF	TGCAGTGCGCGGACTTATCAAGAGACCCAGTACTTC
TRBV5-1	TRBJ1-1	TRBD1	13	-	CASSLDGTGEAFF	TGCGCCAGCAGCTTGGACGGGACAGGTGAAGCTTTCTTT
TRBV4-1	TRBJ2-4	-	17	-	CASSQVWGATAKNIQYF	TGCGCCAGCAGCCAAGTCTGGGGGGCTACAGCCAAAAACATTCAGTACTTC
TRBV5-1	TRBJ1-2	TRBD1	15	-	CASSIKTGGNYGYTF	TGCGCCAGCAGCATCAAAACAGGGGGCAACTATGGCTACACCTTC
TRBV7-2	TRBJ2-1	-	13	-	CASIRGGYNEQFF	TGTGCCAGCATTAGAGGGGGCTACAATGAGCAGTTCTTC
TRBV4-3	TRBJ2-3	TRBD2	14	-	CASSQVLAMDTQYF	TGCGCCAGCAGCCAAGTACTAGCGATGGATACGCAGTATTTT
TRBV12-3/TRBV12-4	TRBJ1-6	-	13	-	CASSLATIAPLHF	TGTGCCAGCAGTTTAGCGACTATCGCACCCCTCCACTTT
TRBV2	TRBJ1-1	TRBD1	14	-	CASSEAGGQTEAFF	TGTGCCAGCAGTGAAGCCGGGGGACAGACTGAAGCTTTCTTT
TRBV14	TRBJ2-6	-	16	once	CASSPARHSGANVLTF	TGTGCCAGCAGCCCCGCCCGCCACTCTGGGGCCAACGTCCTGACTTTC
TRBV20-1	TRBJ1-3	-	12	-	CSATGTGNTIYF	TGCAGTGCTACTGGGACTGGAAACACCATATATTTT
TRBV20-1	TRBJ1-4	-	13	-	CSASRGPNEKLFF	TGCAGTGCTAGTCGCGGACCCAATGAAAAACTGTTTTTT
TRBV19	TRBJ1-2	TRBD1	17	-	CASTEGGGQGAAYGYTF	TGTGCCAGTACCGAAGGAGGAGGACAGGGGGCTGCCTATGGCTACACCTTC
TRBV25-1	TRBJ1-2	-	16	-	CASSAARGGLDYGYTF	TGTGCCAGCAGCGCCGCACGAGGGGGGCTGGACTATGGCTACACCTTC
TRBV30	TRBJ2-3	TRBD2	13	-	CACSGGRLDTQYF	TGTGCCTGTAGCGGGGGGAGGTTGGATACGCAGTATTTT
TRBV19	TRBJ2-2	-	15	-	CASSIPFTGTGELFF	TGTGCCAGTAGTATCCCGTTCACAGGGACCGGGGAGCTGTTTTTT
TRBV20-1	TRBJ1-2	-	13	-	CSASPGRGYGYTF	TGCAGTGCTAGCCCGGGTAGAGGGTATGGCTACACCTTC
TRBV29-1	TRBJ2-5	TRBD2	16	once	CSTRGGLAGGPETQYF	TGCAGCACCCGCGGGGGACTAGCGGGGGGGCCCGAGACCCAGTACTTC
TRBV3-1	TRBJ2-7	-	12	once	CASTQGRTEQYF	TGTGCCAGCACCCAAGGTCGGACTGAGCAGTACTTC
TRBV9	TRBJ2-1	-	13	-	CASSFQGYNEQFF	TGTGCCAGCAGCTTCCAGGGATACAATGAGCAGTTCTTC
TRBV6-6	TRBJ2-3	TRBD2	15	-	CASSLSGGPTDTQYF	TGTGCCAGCAGTCTTAGCGGGGGTCCCACAGATACGCAGTATTTT
TRBV12-3/TRBV12-4	TRBJ2-2	-	13	-	CASSFTNTGELFF	TGTGCCAGCAGTTTTACCAACACCGGGGAGCTGTTTTTT
TRBV7-9	TRBJ2-1	-	14	-	CASSENGPESRQFF	TGTGCCAGCAGTGAAAATGGTCCGGAAAGTAGGCAGTTCTTC
TRBV2	TRBJ1-5	-	14	once	CASSENGAHQPQHF	TGTGCCAGCAGTGAAAATGGGGCCCATCAGCCCCAGCATTTT
TRBV14	TRBJ2-1	-	13	-	CASSHRQLNEQFF	TGTGCCAGCAGCCATCGGCAGCTAAATGAGCAGTTCTTC
TRBV24-1	TRBJ2-3	-	13	-	CATSDGSRDTQYF	TGTGCCACCAGTGATGGGTCGCGGGATACGCAGTATTTT
TRBV7-6	TRBJ2-1	-	14	-	CASSLRSLGYEQFF	TGTGCCAGCAGCCTTAGATCCCTCGGGTATGAGCAGTTCTTC
TRBV5-1	TRBJ1-2	-	13	-	CASSPAPDSSYTF	TGCGCCAGCAGCCCTGCTCCTGACAGTAGCTACACCTTC
TRBV1	TRBJ2-2	-	14	-	CTSSREPNTGELFF	TGCACCAGCAGCCGAGAGCCGAACACCGGGGAGCTGTTTTTT
TRBV9	TRBJ2-5	-	15	-	CTSSVAAGTPGTQYF	TGTACCAGCAGCGTAGCGGCTGGGACCCCAGGGACCCAGTACTTC
TRBV2	TRBJ1-2	-	14	-	CASSAGTSNYGYTF	TGTGCCAGCAGTGCTGGGACCTCTAACTATGGCTACACCTTC
TRBV6-5	TRBJ2-7	TRBD2	15	-	CASSGTSGGTVKQYF	TGTGCCAGCAGCGGGACTAGCGGGGGGACCGTCAAGCAGTACTTC
TRBV7-3	TRBJ1-5	-	13	-	CASSLMMGQPQHF	TGTGCCAGCAGCTTAATGATGGGTCAGCCCCAGCATTTT
TRBV25-1	TRBJ2-5	-	13	few	CASSKQGQETQYF	TGTGCCAGCAGTAAACAGGGTCAAGAGACCCAGTACTTC
TRBV7-6	TRBJ2-7	-	15	-	CASSPRRMSSYEQYF	TGTGCCAGCAGCCCCCGACGGATGAGCTCCTACGAGCAGTACTTC
TRBV29-1	TRBJ1-1	-	15	-	CSVDGITRRNTEAFF	TGCAGCGTTGATGGAATAACAAGGAGGAACACTGAAGCTTTCTTT
TRBV5-4	TRBJ2-3	-	15	-	CASSTGRGDTDTQYF	TGTGCCAGCAGCACGGGACGTGGGGACACAGATACGCAGTATTTT
TRBV11-2	TRBJ1-3	-	13	-	CASSPQGYNTIYF	TGTGCCAGCAGCCCGCAGGGTTACAACACCATATATTTT
TRBV11-3	TRBJ2-5	-	12	-	CASSPAGLTQYF	TGTGCCAGCAGCCCCGCAGGGTTAACCCAGTACTTC
TRBV2	TRBJ1-1	-	13	-	CASSGEGITEAFF	TGTGCCAGCAGTGGGGAAGGGATCACTGAAGCTTTCTTT
TRBV5-1	TRBJ2-1	TRBD2	16	-	CASSLGLAGYYNEQFF	TGCGCCAGCAGCTTGGGACTAGCGGGGTACTACAATGAGCAGTTCTTC
TRBV5-1	TRBJ2-3	-	14	-	CASSPGLDTDTQYF	TGCGCCAGCAGCCCGGGACTCGACACAGATACGCAGTATTTT